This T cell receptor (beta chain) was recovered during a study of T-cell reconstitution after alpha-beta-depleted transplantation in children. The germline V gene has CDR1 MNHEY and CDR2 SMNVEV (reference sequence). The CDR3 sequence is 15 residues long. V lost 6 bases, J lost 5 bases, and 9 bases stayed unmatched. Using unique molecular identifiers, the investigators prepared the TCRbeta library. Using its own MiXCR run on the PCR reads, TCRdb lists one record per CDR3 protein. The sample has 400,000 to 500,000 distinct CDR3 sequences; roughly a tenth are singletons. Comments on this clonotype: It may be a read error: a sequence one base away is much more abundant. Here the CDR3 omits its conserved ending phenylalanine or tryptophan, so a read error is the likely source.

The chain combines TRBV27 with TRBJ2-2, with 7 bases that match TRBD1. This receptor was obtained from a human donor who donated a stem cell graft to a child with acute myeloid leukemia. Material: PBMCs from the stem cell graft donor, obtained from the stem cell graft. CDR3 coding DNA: TGTGCCAGCAGCCACAGGGGTTTTGGGACCGGGGAGCTGTTTTTG. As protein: CASSHRGFGTGELFL.